Described below is a single TCR beta chain sequence and its context. The antigen remains unidentified. This entry comes from a study of T cell repertoires in cytomegalovirus infection. Background on the study: Well-studied HLA-B-restricted CMV epitopes were used in the study alongside recently identified HLA-C-restricted ones. Public TCR beta signatures indicated both CMV infection and matching HLA type. Regarding the study as a whole: Dominant in the ex vivo response were TCR beta clonotypes restricted by HLA-C and specific for CMV. CMV carriers with the relevant HLA were identified by cumulative public TCR beta family frequency.

Germline CDR1 reads LNHDA; CDR2 reads SQIVND (reference sequence). V dropped 2 bases and J dropped 4 bases, with 6 bases sitting between them. The length of the CDR3 is 13 residues. TCRdb re-derived calls from the reads in MiXCR, one entry per CDR3 protein. In the table there are about 890,000 distinct CDR3 sequences, roughly 30% of which are singletons. The chain joins TRBV19 to TRBJ2-1; D remains ambiguous. The source is a human donor in good health (CMV status not recorded). Some clones in this sample may be carry-over from other donors' samples. The material sequenced was cultured CD8+ T cells from PBMCs, taken from culture after CMV antigen stimulation. The CDR3 DNA follows: TGTGCCAGTAGTATAAGGCATTACAATGAGCAGTTCTTC. Amino acid sequence: CASSIRHYNEQFF. The complete variable domain, with remaining parts taken from reference TRBV19 and TRBJ2-1, reads DGGITQSPKYLFRKEGQNVTLSCEQNLNHDAMYWYRQDPGQGLRLIYYSQIVNDFQKGDIAEGYSVSREKKESFPLTVTSAQKNPTAFYLCASSIRHYNEQFFGPGTRLTVL.